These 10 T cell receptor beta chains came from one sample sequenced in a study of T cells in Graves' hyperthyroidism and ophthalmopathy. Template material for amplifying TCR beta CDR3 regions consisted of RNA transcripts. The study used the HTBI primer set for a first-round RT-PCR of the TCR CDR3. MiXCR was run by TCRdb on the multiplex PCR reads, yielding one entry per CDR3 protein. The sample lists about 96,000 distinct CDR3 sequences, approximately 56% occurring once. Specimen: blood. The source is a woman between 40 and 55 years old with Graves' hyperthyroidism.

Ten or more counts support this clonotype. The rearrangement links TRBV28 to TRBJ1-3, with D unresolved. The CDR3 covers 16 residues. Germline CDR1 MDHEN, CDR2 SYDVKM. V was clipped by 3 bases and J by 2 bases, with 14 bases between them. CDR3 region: CASSFVALSPGNTIYF. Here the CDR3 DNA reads TGTGCCAGCAGTTTTGTGGCCCTATCGCCTGGAAACACCATATATTTT.

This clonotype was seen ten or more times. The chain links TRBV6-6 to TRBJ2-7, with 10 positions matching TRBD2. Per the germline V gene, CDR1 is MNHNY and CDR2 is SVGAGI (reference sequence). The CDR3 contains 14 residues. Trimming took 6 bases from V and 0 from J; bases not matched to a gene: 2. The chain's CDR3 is CASRGLAFSYEQYF. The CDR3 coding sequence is TGTGCCAGCAGGGGACTAGCGTTCTCCTACGAGCAGTACTTC.

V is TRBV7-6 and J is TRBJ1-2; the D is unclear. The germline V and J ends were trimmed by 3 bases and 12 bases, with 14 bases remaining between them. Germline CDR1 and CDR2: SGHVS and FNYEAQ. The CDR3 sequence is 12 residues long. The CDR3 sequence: CASSLTASGNTF. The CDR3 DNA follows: TGTGCCAGCAGCTTGACCGCCTCTGGAAACACCTTC. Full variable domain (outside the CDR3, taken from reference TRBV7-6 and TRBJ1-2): GAGVSQSPRYKVTKRGQDVALRCDPISGHVSLYWYRQALGQGPEFLTYFNYEAQQDKSGLPNDRFSAERPEGSISTLTIQRTEQRDSAMYRCASSLTASGNTFGSGTRLTVV.

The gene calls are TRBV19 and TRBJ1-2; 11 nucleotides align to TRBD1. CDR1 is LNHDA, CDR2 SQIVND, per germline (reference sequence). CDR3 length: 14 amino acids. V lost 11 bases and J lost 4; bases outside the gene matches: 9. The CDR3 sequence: CAWGRDRGAYGYTF. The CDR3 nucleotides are TGTGCCTGGGGCCGGGACAGGGGGGCCTATGGCTACACCTTC.

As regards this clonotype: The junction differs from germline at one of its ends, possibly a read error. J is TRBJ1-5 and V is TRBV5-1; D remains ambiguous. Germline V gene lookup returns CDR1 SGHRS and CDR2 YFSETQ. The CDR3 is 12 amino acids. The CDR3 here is CASSRGNQPQHF. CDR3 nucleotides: TGTGCCAGCAGCCGCGGCAATCAGCCCCAGCATTTT.

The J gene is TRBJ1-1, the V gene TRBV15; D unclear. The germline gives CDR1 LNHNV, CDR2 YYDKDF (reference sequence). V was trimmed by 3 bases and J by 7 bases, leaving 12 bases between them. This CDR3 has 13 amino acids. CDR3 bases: TGTGCCACCAGCAGCGCCCTCAATAATGAAGCTTTCTTT. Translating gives CATSSALNNEAFF.

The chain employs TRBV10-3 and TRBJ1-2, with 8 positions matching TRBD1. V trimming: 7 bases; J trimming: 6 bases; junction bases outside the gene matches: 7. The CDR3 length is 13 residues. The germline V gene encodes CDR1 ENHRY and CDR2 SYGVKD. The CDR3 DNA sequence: TGTGCCATCACTCCTTGGACAGGGAATGGCTACACCTTC. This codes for CAITPWTGNGYTF.

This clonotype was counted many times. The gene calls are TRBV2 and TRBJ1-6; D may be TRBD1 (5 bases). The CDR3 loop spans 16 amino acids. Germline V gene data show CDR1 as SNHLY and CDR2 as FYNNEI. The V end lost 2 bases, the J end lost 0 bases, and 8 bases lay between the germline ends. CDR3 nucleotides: TGTGCCAGCAGTGAATCCGGACACTCCTATAATTCACCCCTCCACTTT. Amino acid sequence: CASSESGHSYNSPLHF.

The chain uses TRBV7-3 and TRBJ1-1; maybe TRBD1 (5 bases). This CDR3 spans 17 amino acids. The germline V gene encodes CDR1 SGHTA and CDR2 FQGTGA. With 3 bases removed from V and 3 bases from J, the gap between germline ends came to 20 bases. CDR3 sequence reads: CASSFGHPAGPHTEAFF. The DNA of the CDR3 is TGTGCCAGCAGCTTTGGACATCCTGCAGGCCCTCACACTGAAGCTTTCTTT.

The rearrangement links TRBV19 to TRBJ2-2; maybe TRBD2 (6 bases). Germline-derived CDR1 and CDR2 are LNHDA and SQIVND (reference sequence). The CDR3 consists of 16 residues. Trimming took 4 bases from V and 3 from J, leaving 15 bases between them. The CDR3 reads CASSNYSGSHTGELFF. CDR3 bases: TGTGCCAGTAGTAATTACAGCGGGTCGCACACCGGGGAGCTGTTTTTT.